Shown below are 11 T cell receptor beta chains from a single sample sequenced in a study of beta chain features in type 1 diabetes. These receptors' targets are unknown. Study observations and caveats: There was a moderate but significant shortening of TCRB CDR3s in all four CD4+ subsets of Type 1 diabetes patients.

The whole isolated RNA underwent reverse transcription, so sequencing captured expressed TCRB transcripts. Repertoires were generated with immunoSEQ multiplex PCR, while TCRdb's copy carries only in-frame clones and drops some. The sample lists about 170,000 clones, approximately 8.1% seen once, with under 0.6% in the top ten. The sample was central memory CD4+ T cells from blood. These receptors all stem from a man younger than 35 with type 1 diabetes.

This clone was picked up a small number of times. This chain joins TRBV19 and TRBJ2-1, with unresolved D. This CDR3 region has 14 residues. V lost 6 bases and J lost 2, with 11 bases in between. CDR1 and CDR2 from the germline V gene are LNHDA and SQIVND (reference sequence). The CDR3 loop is CASRPTQAYNEQFF. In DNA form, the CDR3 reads TGTGCCAGTAGGCCCACTCAGGCCTACAATGAGCAGTTCTTC.

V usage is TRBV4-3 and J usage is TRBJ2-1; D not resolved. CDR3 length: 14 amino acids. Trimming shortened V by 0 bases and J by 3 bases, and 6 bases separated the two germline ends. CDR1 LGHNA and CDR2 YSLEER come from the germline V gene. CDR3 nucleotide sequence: TGCGCCAGCAGCCAAGACAGGTTCTACAATGAGCAGTTCTTC. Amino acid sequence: CASSQDRFYNEQFF.

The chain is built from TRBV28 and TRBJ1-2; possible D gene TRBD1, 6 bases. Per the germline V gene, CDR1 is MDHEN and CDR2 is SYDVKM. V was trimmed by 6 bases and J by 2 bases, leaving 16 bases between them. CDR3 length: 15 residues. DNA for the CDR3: TGTGCCAGCAGCTTAGGAGGACAGTTCAACTATGGCTACACCTTC. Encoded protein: CASSLGGQFNYGYTF.

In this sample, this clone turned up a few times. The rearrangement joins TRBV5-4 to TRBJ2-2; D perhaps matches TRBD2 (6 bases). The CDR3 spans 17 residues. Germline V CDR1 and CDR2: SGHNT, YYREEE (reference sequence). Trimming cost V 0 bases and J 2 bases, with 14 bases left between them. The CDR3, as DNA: TGTGCCAGCAGCTTGGATAATACGGGGGTAAACACCGGGGAGCTGTTTTTT. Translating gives CASSLDNTGVNTGELFF.

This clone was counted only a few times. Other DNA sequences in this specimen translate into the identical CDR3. The CDR3 spells CASREGQSYGYTF. CDR3 nucleotides: TGTGCCAGCAGGGAGGGACAGAGCTATGGCTACACCTTC. The chain couples TRBV2 to TRBJ1-2, with TRBD1 identical over 7 bases. Germline V gene sequence: CDR1 SNHLY, CDR2 FYNNEI. V was pared by 6 bases and J by 4 bases, with 5 bases of the junction left unmatched. CDR3 length: 13 residues.

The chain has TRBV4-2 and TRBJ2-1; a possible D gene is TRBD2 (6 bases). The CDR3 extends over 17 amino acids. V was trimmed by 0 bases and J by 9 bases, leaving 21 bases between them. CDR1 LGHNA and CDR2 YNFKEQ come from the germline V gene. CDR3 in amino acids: CASSQDPGTQHYGEQFF. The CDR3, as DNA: TGTGCCAGCAGCCAAGATCCTGGGACTCAGCACTACGGTGAGCAGTTCTTC.

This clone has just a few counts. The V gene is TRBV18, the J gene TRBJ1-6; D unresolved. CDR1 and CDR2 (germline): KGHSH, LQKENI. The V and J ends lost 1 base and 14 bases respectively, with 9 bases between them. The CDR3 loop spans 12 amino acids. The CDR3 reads CASSPLGKALHF. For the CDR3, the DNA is TGTGCCAGCTCACCACTCGGGAAGGCCCTCCACTTT.

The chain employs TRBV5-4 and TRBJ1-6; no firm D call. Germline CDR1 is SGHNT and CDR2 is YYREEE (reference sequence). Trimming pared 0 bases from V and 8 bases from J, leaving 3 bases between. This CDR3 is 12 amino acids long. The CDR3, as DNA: TGTGCCAGCAGCTTGGGAGATTCACCCCTCCACTTT. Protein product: CASSLGDSPLHF.

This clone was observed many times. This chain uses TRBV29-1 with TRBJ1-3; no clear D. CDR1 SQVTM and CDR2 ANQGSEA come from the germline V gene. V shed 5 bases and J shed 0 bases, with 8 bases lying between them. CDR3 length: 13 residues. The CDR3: CSVQVISGNTIYF. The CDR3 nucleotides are TGCAGCGTTCAGGTGATCTCTGGAAACACCATATATTTT.

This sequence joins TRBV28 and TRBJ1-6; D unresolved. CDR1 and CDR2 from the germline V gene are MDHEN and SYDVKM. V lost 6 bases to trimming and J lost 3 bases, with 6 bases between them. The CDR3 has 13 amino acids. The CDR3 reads CASSGIYNSPLHF. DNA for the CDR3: TGTGCCAGCAGCGGGATCTATAATTCACCCCTCCACTTT.

The CDR3 loop reads CASSFFLATGELFF. The CDR3 coding sequence is TGTGCCAGCAGCTTTTTTCTAGCGACCGGGGAGCTGTTTTTT. The chain employs TRBV7-2 and TRBJ2-2, with D tentatively TRBD2 (6 bases). Germline V gene data show CDR1 as SGHTA and CDR2 as FQGNSA. CDR3 length: 14 amino acids. V dropped 3 bases and J dropped 5 bases, with 10 bases sitting between them. Based on the CDR3 plus reference TRBV7-2 and TRBJ2-2, the full variable domain is GAGVSQSPSNKVTEKGKDVELRCDPISGHTALYWYRQSLGQGLEFLIYFQGNSAPDKSGLPSDRFSAERTGGSVSTLTIQRTQQEDSAVYLCASSFFLATGELFFGEGSRLTVL.